This T cell receptor (beta chain) was recovered during a study of persistence of HIV-infected CD4 T cells. Study in general: Suppressive ART had lasted a median of approximately 8 years.

Lysates of CMV-infected fibroblasts at 10 ug/mL stimulated these cells. Memory cells lacking CD40L and CD69 with high CD45RO were sorted. Donors were HIV-1-infected adults who began suppressive ART during chronic infection. Turning to this clone: Its antigen is not identified.

Study-level points and caveats: TCRbeta richness was lower in CMV- and Gag-responding cells than in anti-CD3/anti-CD28-responding cells.

The CDR3 is made up of 16 amino acids. CDR1 is KGHSH, CDR2 LQKENI, per germline. Trimming pared 1 base from V and 1 base from J, leaving 14 bases between. This was the immunoSEQ version 4 assay in survey mode. Only in-frame clones appear in the TCRdb table, and some are missing; sequencing was by immunoSEQ multiplex PCR. Altogether roughly 28,000 clones are present, roughly three quarters being singletons, with the ten largest covering 0.81%. Sequenced here: CD4+ T cells sorted from PBMCs after roughly 18-hour stimulation, sampled from a patient who received antiretroviral therapy. V gene TRBV18 combines with J gene TRBJ2-7; D may be TRBD1 (6 bases). This clonotype was obtained from an adult woman with HIV who was CMV-seropositive. The CDR3 DNA follows: TGTGCCAGCTCACCACTGACAGGAAAGGGATCCTACGAGCAGTACTTC. Protein product: CASSPLTGKGSYEQYF.